This note documents a single T cell receptor beta chain sequence. This entry belongs to a study of blood T cell repertoires in COVID-19. Whole-study context: Samples came from the United States, Italy and Spain, spanning acute and convalescent COVID-19.

The CDR3 is 14 residues long. CDR1 is SEHNR and CDR2 is FQNEAQ in the germline V gene (reference sequence). V gave up 5 bases and J gave up 2 bases; unmatched junction bases: 5. Clinical histories supplied by participants themselves formed the basis of cohort assignment. In the study's own analysis: Nucleated cell number was recorded as an estimate derived from reference gene primer amplification. Here immunoSEQ multiplex PCR was the method, and the copy in TCRdb shows in-frame clones only, minus some. The DNA gave D and trimming, while V, J and clone size come from that table. The sample includes under 300,000 clones, over 75% seen only once; the top ten take 2.5% to 3.5%.

This chain links TRBV7-9 with TRBJ2-7; TRBD1 matches 8 bases. The sequenced material came from PBMCs or T cells enriched from blood (not recorded which). This sequence originates from a middle-aged woman who had been exposed to COVID-19. The CDR3 bases are TGTGCCAGCAGCCCAACAGGGGGTCCCTACGAGCAGTACTTC. This translates into CASSPTGGPYEQYF.